The T cell receptor beta chain described here comes from a study of regulatory T cells in long-lasting Graves disease. Study-level findings and limits: TCR diversity in persistent Graves' patients was below that of newly diagnosed ones. TRBV28, TRBJ1-2 and TRBJ2-5 emerged as the favored segments in persistent disease.

This clonotype showed up many times. Its cognate antigen is unknown. This sample's time point: persistent/refractory GD, antithyroid drugs over 5 years with positive TRAb. Researchers made the TCR library from RNA that was extracted from PBMCs. The germline V gene has CDR1 SNHLY and CDR2 FYNNEI. Trimming cost V 7 bases and J 3 bases, with 13 bases left between them. The CDR3 length is 13 residues. With iRepertoire HTBI primers and Arm-PCR of CDR3 regions, TCR beta libraries were built. Authors' data handling: Identification across samples found 62 TRBV and some 13 TRBJ segments. TCRdb re-called the multiplex PCR reads with MiXCR, one entry per CDR3 protein. For this entry, the V and J calls and clone size follow TCRdb and not the study's own pipeline. The table records some 340,000 distinct CDR3 sequences, less than 30% of them present only once.

V is TRBV2 and J is TRBJ2-7, with D perhaps matching TRBD2 (5 bases). The TCR was taken from a woman between 35 and 50 years old with Graves disease. The source material was peripheral blood mononuclear cells (PBMCs), sampled when the disease was refractory, from a patient treated with antithyroid drugs. CDR3 region: CASTGQLGYEQYF. The CDR3 bases are TGTGCCAGCACCGGGCAACTAGGCTACGAGCAGTACTTC. Full variable domain (outside the CDR3, taken from reference TRBV2 and TRBJ2-7): EPEVTQTPSHQVTQMGQEVILRCVPISNHLYFYWYRQILGQKVEFLVSFYNNEISEKSEIFDDQFSVERPDGSNFTLKIRSTKLEDSAMYFCASTGQLGYEQYFGPGTRLTVT.